What follows are 26 T cell receptor beta chains derived from one specimen sequenced in a study of control samples from healthy donors and cancer patients. Clones were read by immunoSEQ multiplex PCR, and TCRdb kept only the in-frame ones, dropping some. The sample has about 140,000 clones; around nine tenths are singletons. The sequenced sample was blood. The receptors stem from a young man in good health.

The rearrangement links TRBV10-3 to TRBJ2-3, with 10 bases matching TRBD1. Germline values: CDR1 ENHRY, CDR2 SYGVKD. The CDR3 contains 16 residues. The junction had 14 bases not matched to a gene; V was cut back by 8 bases and J by 6 bases. CDR3 residues: CAISLDRQGASDTQYF. Here the CDR3 DNA reads TGTGCCATCTCGTTGGACCGACAGGGGGCCAGCGATACGCAGTATTTT.

The chain recombines TRBV18 with TRBJ2-7, with a tentative D call TRBD1 (6 bases). The CDR3 has 15 residues. Trimming took off 1 base at V and 5 bases at J, with 15 bases between the two ends. The germline gives CDR1 KGHSH, CDR2 LQKENI. The CDR3 DNA reads as TGTGCCAGCTCACCACTTTACAGGGACGTCCACGAGCAGTACTTC. Protein: CASSPLYRDVHEQYF.

This chain uses TRBV2 with TRBJ1-5; tentative D call: TRBD1 (5 bases). CDR3 length: 15 amino acids. Germline V gene data show CDR1 as SNHLY and CDR2 as FYNNEI. V gave up 6 bases and J gave up 2 bases, with 14 bases separating them. The CDR3 DNA reads TGTGCCAGCAGCAGGGCCTCCGAGGGCAATCAGCCCCAGCATTTT. This codes for CASSRASEGNQPQHF.

V usage is TRBV28 and J usage is TRBJ2-7; D not certain. Trimming cost V 3 bases and J 2 bases, with 5 bases left between them. Germline values: CDR1 MDHEN, CDR2 SYDVKM. The CDR3 is made up of 12 amino acids. CDR3 sequence reads: CASSFGAYEQYF. In DNA, the CDR3 is TGTGCCAGCAGTTTCGGCGCCTACGAGCAGTACTTC.

The CDR3 DNA reads TGTGCCAGCCGATCCAGCCGGGACAGAAACTACGAGCAGTACTTC. It codes for CASRSSRDRNYEQYF. This chain connects TRBV27 to TRBJ2-7, with 7 bases that match TRBD1. The length of the CDR3 is 15 residues. Germline V lookup: CDR1 MNHEY, CDR2 SMNVEV (reference sequence). The ends lost 8 bases at V and 3 bases at J; junction bases unmatched: 13.

The chain carries TRBV10-1 and TRBJ1-1; 8 bases align to TRBD1. This CDR3 has 15 amino acids. With V trimmed by 2 bases and J by 5 bases, 7 bases remained unmatched. Germline CDR1 is WNHNN and CDR2 is SYGVQD (reference sequence). The CDR3 sequence is CASSESRGRNTEAFF. The CDR3 DNA is TGCGCCAGCAGTGAGAGCAGGGGGCGGAATACTGAAGCTTTCTTT.

The chain is built from TRBV19 and TRBJ1-2; maybe TRBD1 (5 bases). This CDR3 is 13 amino acids long. Per the germline V gene, CDR1 is LNHDA and CDR2 is SQIVND (reference sequence). V dropped 3 bases and J dropped 8 bases, with 13 bases sitting between them. CDR3 amino acids: CASSIRGSEGYTF. The CDR3 bases are TGTGCCAGTAGTATTCGGGGGTCTGAAGGCTACACCTTC.

The rearrangement links TRBV30 to TRBJ1-5, with 9 nucleotides matching TRBD1. The CDR3 loop spans 13 amino acids. With V trimmed by 5 bases and J by 6 bases, 5 bases remained unmatched. Germline lookup yields CDR1 GTSNPN and CDR2 SVGIG (reference sequence). CDR3 DNA: TGTGCCTGGGGTACAGGGGGCGGTCAGCCCCAGCATTTT. Its protein product is CAWGTGGGQPQHF.

V gene TRBV23-1 combines with J gene TRBJ2-7; 10 bases are shared with TRBD2. TRBV23-1 is an ORF, and what it does is uncertain. Trimming cost V 4 bases and J 4 bases; bases outside gene matches: 13. The CDR3 totals 17 residues. The CDR3 here is CASSRTSLAGVPYEQYF. CDR3 nucleotide sequence: TGCGCCAGCAGTCGAACTTCCCTAGCGGGAGTTCCTTACGAGCAGTACTTC.

The rearrangement links TRBV28 to TRBJ1-4, with D maybe TRBD1 (6 bases). V was cut by 11 bases and J by 4 bases, with 20 bases left in between. Germline CDR1 MDHEN, CDR2 SYDVKM. There are 15 residues in the CDR3. The CDR3 spells CALSRRGMGNEKLFF. The CDR3, as DNA: TGTGCCTTATCTCGCAGGGGTATGGGTAATGAAAAACTGTTTTTT.

The V gene is TRBV6-1, the J gene TRBJ1-6; D uncertain. The CDR3 sequence is 14 residues long. V was clipped by 0 bases and J by 9 bases, with 9 bases between them. The germline gives CDR1 MNHNS, CDR2 SASEGT. In DNA form, the CDR3 reads TGTGCCAGCAGTGAAGCGATAGGGTCTTCACCCCTCCACTTT. It is translated as CASSEAIGSSPLHF.

V gene TRBV6-8 combines with J gene TRBJ2-4, with D unresolved. CDR1 MNHGY and CDR2 SAAAGT come from the germline V gene. Trimming shortened V by 5 bases and J by 6 bases, and 8 bases separated the two germline ends. The CDR3 loop spans 12 amino acids. The CDR3 spells CASSLYSNIQYF. CDR3 bases: TGTGCCAGCAGTCTTTATTCAAACATTCAGTACTTC.

The chain recombines TRBV11-2 with TRBJ2-7, with D unresolved. From germline, CDR1 is SGHAT and CDR2 FQNNGV. The CDR3 spans 11 residues. V shed 2 bases and J shed 5 bases, with 4 bases lying between them. The CDR3 DNA sequence: TGTGCCAGCAGCTTACTTGACGAGCAGTACTTC. Translating gives CASSLLDEQYF.

The chain combines TRBV29-1 with TRBJ1-2; 9 nucleotides agree with TRBD1. The CDR3 totals 14 residues. V shed 2 bases, J shed 6 bases, and the junction held 7 bases outside the gene matches. Germline V lookup: CDR1 SQVTM, CDR2 ANQGSEA. The CDR3 sequence is CSVETRQGEHGYTF. DNA for the CDR3: TGCAGCGTTGAAACCCGACAGGGGGAGCATGGCTACACCTTC.

The chain links TRBV28 to TRBJ2-7, with D possibly being TRBD1 (6 bases). This CDR3 comprises 16 residues. Germline V gene lookup returns CDR1 MDHEN and CDR2 SYDVKM. Trimming removed 3 bases from V and 3 bases from J, with 18 bases in between. The CDR3 DNA follows: TGTGCCAGCAGTTTTGGGACGTGGACAGTTAGCTACGAGCAGTACTTC. Protein sequence: CASSFGTWTVSYEQYF. The entire variable domain, with the rest obtained from reference TRBV28 and TRBJ2-7, is as follows: DVKVTQSSRYLVKRTGEKVFLECVQDMDHENMFWYRQDPGLGLRLIYFSYDVKMKEKGDIPEGYSVSREKKERFSLILESASTNQTSMYLCASSFGTWTVSYEQYFGPGTRLTVT.

The V and J genes are TRBV7-2 and TRBJ1-4; D is possibly TRBD1 (5 bases). Germline CDR1 is SGHTA and CDR2 is FQGNSA. Trimming took off 5 bases at V and 2 bases at J, with 12 bases between the two ends. The CDR3 runs 15 residues. The CDR3 spells CASSPEGRTNEKLFF. The CDR3 DNA is TGTGCCAGCAGCCCCGAGGGGCGGACTAATGAAAAACTGTTTTTT.

This sequence joins TRBV28 and TRBJ1-2; 12 nucleotides line up with TRBD1. This CDR3 spans 16 amino acids. The germline CDR1 and CDR2 sequences are MDHEN and SYDVKM. Germline trimming cut 5 bases from V and 6 bases from J; bases unmatched to any gene: 10. CDR3: CASSRGTGGPTDGYTF. For the CDR3, the DNA is TGTGCCAGCAGTCGTGGGACAGGGGGCCCCACCGATGGCTACACCTTC.

V is TRBV4-2 and J is TRBJ1-1, with 7 bases that match TRBD1. This CDR3 region has 15 residues. The V gene end was trimmed by 1 base and the J gene end by 0 bases; junction bases not matched to a gene: 2. CDR1 and CDR2 from the germline V gene are LGHNA and YNFKEQ. The DNA for the CDR3 is TGTGCCAGCAGCCAAGGCACAGGGGTGAACACTGAAGCTTTCTTT. Translation: CASSQGTGVNTEAFF.

The chain has TRBV7-6 and TRBJ2-7, with D uncertain. Germline CDR1 SGHVS, CDR2 FNYEAQ. The CDR3 extends over 13 amino acids. V lost 2 bases, J lost 3 bases, and 8 bases lay in between. The CDR3 DNA reads TGTGCCAGCAGCTTATCACGGCACTACGAGCAGTACTTC. Its protein product is CASSLSRHYEQYF.

This rearrangement joins TRBV7-8 to TRBJ2-7, with D perhaps TRBD2 (5 bases). Between the trimmed V and J ends, which lost 5 bases and 4 bases, there was a span of 12 bases. Germline V gives CDR1 SGHVS, CDR2 FQNEAQ. The CDR3 has 13 residues. The CDR3 region has the DNA TGTGCCAGCAGCCAATTAAGCGGATACGAGCAGTACTTC. Translation gives CASSQLSGYEQYF.

The gene calls are TRBV7-9 and TRBJ1-1, with D unclear. There are 14 residues in the CDR3. Germline lookup yields CDR1 SEHNR and CDR2 FQNEAQ (reference sequence). Trimming removed 1 base from V and 4 bases from J, with 10 bases in between. CDR3 bases: TGTGCCAGCAGCTTAGGACCTGGAGGCACTGAAGCTTTCTTT. Its translation: CASSLGPGGTEAFF.

V and J are TRBV12-5 and TRBJ1-2; D gene uncertain. Germline-derived CDR1 and CDR2 are LGHNT and FRNRAP. Trimming pared 0 bases from V and 3 bases from J, leaving 5 bases between. The CDR3 length is 13 residues. CDR3 loop: CASGLVGHYGYTF. DNA for the CDR3: TGTGCTAGTGGTTTGGTCGGACACTATGGCTACACCTTC.

V usage is TRBV10-3 and J usage is TRBJ2-3, with 8 bases fitting TRBD2. Germline V gene sequence: CDR1 ENHRY, CDR2 SYGVKD. The CDR3 spans 15 residues. The trim removed 4 bases at V and 2 bases at J, leaving 5 bases unmatched. CDR3 sequence (DNA): TGTGCCATCAGTGCGGAGCGGGGGAACACAGATACGCAGTATTTT. Protein: CAISAERGNTDTQYF.

The chain links TRBV7-5 to TRBJ2-7; the DNA was not used to check the table's D call, TRBD2. TRBV7-5 is recorded as a pseudogene. The CDR3 runs 19 residues. DNA for the CDR3: TGTGCCAGAAGCTTAGGTTCCCTAGCGGGAGTTCCCCACCACGACGAGCAGTACTTC. Translation: CARSLGSLAGVPHHDEQYF.

In nucleotides, the CDR3 is TGTGCCAGCAGCGTAGGGGGTAGGAGCGGGAGTAGGGAGACCCAGTACTTC. Protein: CASSVGGRSGSRETQYF. The V and J genes are TRBV9 and TRBJ2-5, with 8 bases identical to TRBD2. V trimming: 0 bases; J trimming: 5 bases; junction bases outside the gene matches: 12. The CDR3 runs 17 residues. Germline CDR1 and CDR2: SGDLS and YYNGEE. Looking up the rest from reference TRBV9 and TRBJ2-5 gives the full variable domain: DSGVTQTPKHLITATGQRVTLRCSPRSGDLSVYWYQQSLDQGLQFLIQYYNGEERAKGNILERFSAQQFPDLHSELNLSSLELGDSALYFCASSVGGRSGSRETQYFGPGTRLLVL.

V and J are TRBV6-2 or TRBV6-3 and TRBJ2-2, with 10 positions matching TRBD2. Per the germline V gene, CDR1 is MNHEY and CDR2 is SVGEGT. The CDR3 runs 14 residues. The junction had 3 bases not matched to a gene; V was cut back by 6 bases and J by 5 bases. CDR3 nucleotide sequence: TGTGCCAGCAGCCGGGGACTAGCGACCGGGGAGCTGTTTTTT. This gives the protein CASSRGLATGELFF.